The 8 T cell receptor beta chains listed next were all sequenced from one sample in a study of identical twins. MiXCR, applied by TCRdb to the 5' RACE reads, yields one record per CDR3 protein. The top ten hold approximately 0.29% of the sample, which has 1.5 million to 2 million distinct CDR3 sequences, around 29% seen once. Sequencing used cord blood. The origin of the receptors is a newborn girl in good health.

This clonotype was counted a single time. The rearrangement links TRBV5-1 to TRBJ2-5, with TRBD2 identical over 9 bases. The better agreement between TRBJ2-7 and the DNA end casts doubt on the J call. Germline loops: CDR1 SGHRS, CDR2 YFSETQ. This CDR3 is built from 16 residues. CDR3 in amino acids: CASSLFKATSGYEQYF. CDR3 DNA sequence: TGCGCCAGCAGCTTGTTTAAGGCGACTAGCGGATACGAGCAGTACTTC.

The gene calls are TRBV9 and TRBJ2-1; a possible D gene is TRBD2 (6 bases). In germline, CDR1 is SGDLS, CDR2 YYNGEE. This CDR3 region has 12 residues. Trimming shortened V by 4 bases and J by 10 bases, and 12 bases separated the two germline ends. The CDR3 DNA follows: TGTGCCAGCAGCACCCGGGACTTAGAGCAGTTCTTC. Protein: CASSTRDLEQFF.

The CDR3 bases are TGCGCCAGCAGCTTGGGAACGGGCGGAGCGGGAGAGAAAAACATTCAGTACTTC. Encoded protein: CASSLGTGGAGEKNIQYF. The rearrangement joins TRBV5-1 to TRBJ2-4, with 8 positions matching TRBD2. The CDR3 sequence is 18 residues long. Germline V gives CDR1 SGHRS, CDR2 YFSETQ. Trimming took 0 bases from V and 4 from J; bases not matched to a gene: 12.

V and J are TRBV7-2 and TRBJ2-7; unclear D gene. Germline CDR1 SGHTA, CDR2 FQGNSA. This CDR3 spans 15 amino acids. Trimming stripped 0 bases from V and 0 bases from J, with 9 bases between. The CDR3 nucleotides are TGTGCCAGCAGCTTAGCGCAGCCAAGCTCCTACGAGCAGTACTTC. Residues: CASSLAQPSSYEQYF.

This clonotype was observed a few times. The rearrangement uses TRBV3-1 and TRBJ2-6; D might be TRBD1 (6 bases). Germline CDR1 and CDR2: LGHDT and YNNKEL (reference sequence). The CDR3 is 15 residues long. V gave up 4 bases and J gave up 2 bases, with 9 bases separating them. For the CDR3, the DNA is TGTGCCAGCAGCCTCCGACAGGCTGGGGCCAACGTCCTGACTTTC. Encoded protein: CASSLRQAGANVLTF.

This clonotype was seen only a few times. The V call is TRBV20-1, the J call TRBJ2-4, with 9 bases fitting TRBD1. Looked up from germline, CDR1 is DFQATT and CDR2 is SNEGSKA (reference sequence). This CDR3 has 17 amino acids. The V segment lost 3 bases and the J segment 1 base; nucleotides outside the gene matches: 10. CDR3 residues: CSARGTGGVSAKNIQYF. DNA for the CDR3: TGCAGTGCTAGGGGAACAGGGGGCGTATCGGCCAAAAACATTCAGTACTTC.

The chain recombines TRBV4-2 with TRBJ2-1, with a tentative D call TRBD1 (6 bases). The CDR3 is 14 amino acids. Deletions cut 3 bases from V and 7 bases from J, with 13 bases between. Germline V CDR1 and CDR2: LGHNA, YNFKEQ. In DNA form, the CDR3 reads TGTGCCAGCAGCCATATGGACAGAGCGAATGAGCAGTTCTTC. Translation: CASSHMDRANEQFF.

V is TRBV4-1 and J is TRBJ2-4, with TRBD2 as a possible D gene (5 bases). V was pared by 0 bases and J by 1 base, with 13 bases between. CDR3 length: 17 residues. Germline CDR1 and CDR2: MGHRA and YSYEKL. The CDR3 DNA is TGCGCCAGCAGCCAAGACCTCCGGGAATGGGCCAAAAACATTCAGTACTTC. It yields the protein CASSQDLREWAKNIQYF.